The rows below give T cell receptor beta chains drawn from one sample of a study of OX40 agonist ivuxolimab in advanced cancers. Produced via immunoSEQ multiplex PCR; TCRdb's table is partial and in-frame only. The data contain 7,000 or so clones, roughly 70% of them singletons. Sequences were derived from CD4+ or CD8+ T cells sorted from blood, sampled in a trial of the OX40 agonist ivuxolimab. These receptors were collected from an adult with an advanced solid tumor such as melanoma, head and neck, liver or kidney cancer. Each CDR3 is given with its conserved first and last residue. D genes are given only for firm matches. Size values are once, few and many counts, or a class for expanded clones, and some rows have none.

V	size	J	D	CDR3	DNA
TRBV27	-	TRBJ2-1	TRBD2	CASRAGYPGNEQFF	TGTGCCAGCAGAGCGGGATACCCGGGCAATGAGCAGTTCTTC
TRBV27	-	TRBJ2-2	TRBD1	CASSLSGTGGSGELFF	TGTGCCAGCAGTCTCTCCGGGACAGGTGGTTCCGGGGAGCTGTTTTTT
TRBV12-5	few	TRBJ2-7	TRBD1	CASGYGTGVRYEQYF	TGTGCTAGTGGTTACGGAACAGGGGTAAGGTACGAGCAGTACTTC
TRBV29-1	-	TRBJ2-2	TRBD2	CSVEPSGRYTGELFF	TGCAGCGTTGAGCCTAGCGGGAGATACACCGGGGAGCTGTTTTTT
TRBV27	-	TRBJ2-7	TRBD2	CASSSGTSGLEQYF	TGTGCCAGCAGTTCCGGGACTAGCGGGCTCGAGCAGTACTTC
TRBV5-1	-	TRBJ1-2	-	CASSLDGPRANYGYTF	TGCGCCAGCAGCTTGGACGGCCCCCGGGCCAACTATGGCTACACCTTC
TRBV11-2	-	TRBJ1-1	TRBD1	CASRLGEGAAEAFF	TGTGCCAGCAGATTAGGTGAGGGGGCTGCTGAAGCTTTCTTT
TRBV4-3	-	TRBJ2-1	TRBD2	CASSQDWTSGAYNEQFF	TGCGCCAGCAGCCAAGACTGGACTAGCGGGGCGTACAATGAGCAGTTCTTC
TRBV7-9	-	TRBJ1-3	-	CASSPGTGNTIYF	TGTGCCAGCAGCCCAGGGACTGGAAACACCATATATTTT
TRBV9	-	TRBJ2-1	TRBD2	CASSETSGSSNEQFF	TGTGCCAGCAGCGAGACTAGCGGGAGTAGTAATGAGCAGTTCTTC
TRBV23-1	once	TRBJ2-2	TRBD2	CASSQLGTSGTRNTGELFF	TGCGCCAGCAGTCAATTAGGGACTAGCGGGACCAGAAACACCGGGGAGCTGTTTTTT
TRBV6-4	-	TRBJ2-2	-	CASSPVGGTGELFF	TGTGCCAGCAGTCCGGTCGGAGGCACCGGGGAGCTGTTTTTT
TRBV7-2	-	TRBJ2-7	-	CASSPSPGLLPYEQYF	TGTGCCAGCAGTCCCTCTCCGGGACTGCTCCCTTACGAGCAGTACTTC
TRBV6-4	-	TRBJ2-3	TRBD2	CASSDGSGSTDTQYF	TGTGCCAGCAGTGATGGTAGCGGGAGCACAGATACGCAGTATTTT
TRBV6-1	once	TRBJ2-1	TRBD1	CASSLTGDPYNEQFF	TGTGCCAGCAGTCTGACAGGGGATCCCTACAATGAGCAGTTCTTC
TRBV27	-	TRBJ2-1	TRBD2	CASSLLAREGYNEQFF	TGTGCCAGCAGTTTATTGGCGCGGGAGGGGTACAATGAGCAGTTCTTC
TRBV30	-	TRBJ2-1	TRBD2	CAWSVLGATSEEQFF	TGTGCCTGGAGTGTACTAGGGGCGACTAGCGAAGAGCAGTTCTTC
TRBV4-1	once	TRBJ2-7	-	CASSQGVTTYEQYF	TGCGCCAGCAGCCAAGGGGTCACAACCTACGAGCAGTACTTC
TRBV6-5	-	TRBJ2-1	-	CASSYSTIGNEQFF	TGTGCCAGCAGTTACTCCACCATCGGCAATGAGCAGTTCTTC
TRBV7-3	-	TRBJ2-3	TRBD2	CASSYRTSGSTQYF	TGTGCCAGCAGCTACAGGACTAGCGGGAGTACGCAGTATTTT
TRBV2	large	TRBJ1-5	TRBD1	CASREWDRGSNQPQHF	TGTGCCAGCAGGGAGTGGGACAGGGGATCAAATCAGCCCCAGCATTTT
TRBV9	-	TRBJ2-6	TRBD2	CASSGEGYVLTF	TGTGCCAGCAGCGGGGAGGGGTACGTCCTGACTTTC
TRBV4-1	-	TRBJ1-1	-	CASSHIQGPLNTEAFF	TGCGCCAGCAGCCACATACAGGGCCCGCTGAACACTGAAGCTTTCTTT
TRBV6-1	-	TRBJ2-3	TRBD2	CASSEEIAGSGTQYF	TGTGCCAGCAGTGAAGAGATAGCGGGAAGTGGTACGCAGTATTTT
TRBV7-3	-	TRBJ2-2	-	CASAWGANGELFF	TGTGCCAGCGCATGGGGGGCTAACGGGGAGCTGTTTTTT
TRBV5-6	-	TRBJ1-2	-	CASADSVNYGYTF	TGTGCCAGCGCTGACAGTGTGAACTATGGCTACACCTTC
TRBV15	once	TRBJ1-2	-	CATSTLGARDYGYTF	TGTGCCACCAGCACCCTAGGTGCCAGGGACTATGGCTACACCTTC
TRBV5-1	-	TRBJ2-2	TRBD2	CASTGTSGVIWNTGELFF	TGCGCCAGTACCGGGACTAGCGGGGTTATTTGGAACACCGGGGAGCTGTTTTTT
TRBV7-9	-	TRBJ1-5	-	CASSPTEGGNQPQHF	TGTGCCAGCAGCCCGACGGAGGGAGGCAATCAGCCCCAGCATTTT
TRBV28	-	TRBJ1-2	TRBD1	CASSYRGRLNYGYTF	TGTGCCAGCAGTTACAGGGGACGTCTTAACTATGGCTACACCTTC
TRBV19	-	TRBJ1-4	TRBD1	CASSSGQGGEKLFF	TGTGCCAGTAGTTCTGGACAGGGAGGAGAAAAACTGTTTTTT
TRBV27	-	TRBJ2-3	-	CASSLASTGRDTQYF	TGTGCCAGCAGTTTAGCCTCGACTGGGCGGGATACGCAGTATTTT
TRBV9	once	TRBJ2-3	TRBD2	CASSQGETSGRGTDTQYF	TGTGCCAGCAGCCAAGGGGAGACTAGCGGGAGGGGCACAGATACGCAGTATTTT
TRBV5-1	-	TRBJ2-3	TRBD1	CASSPYTGGSTDTQYF	TGCGCCAGCAGCCCATATACAGGGGGTAGCACAGATACGCAGTATTTT
TRBV5-3	-	TRBJ2-3	-	CARSLNSTDTQYF	TGTGCCAGAAGCTTGAACAGCACAGATACGCAGTATTTT
TRBV18	few	TRBJ2-5	TRBD1	CASSPLDRAAETQYF	TGTGCCAGCTCACCGCTGGACAGGGCTGCAGAGACCCAGTACTTC